A selection of T cell receptor beta chains follows, all from one sample in a study of CD8+ T cells in alopecia areata. Repertoires were generated with immunoSEQ multiplex PCR, while TCRdb's copy carries only in-frame clones and drops some. The profile covers about 210,000 clones, with roughly two fifths appearing a single time and around 0.48% taken by the ten largest. This material consisted of CD4+ T cells sorted from blood, taken at roughly week 30, from a patient treated with tofacitinib. The receptors shown here come from a human donor with alopecia areata. Both conserved end residues are part of each CDR3.

>13|TRBJ1-4|TRBV29-1
CSVENPVGEKLFF
>17|TRBJ2-7|TRBV27
CASSPDGTVNLPYEQYF
>13|TRBJ2-3|TRBV11-2
CASSSSYTDTQYF
>13|TRBJ1-5|TRBV30
CAWSVQANQPQHF
>11|TRBJ2-4|TRBV2
CASSDRVIQYF
>13|TRBJ1-2|TRBV27
CASSRDGNYGYTF
>17|TRBJ1-2|TRBV25-1
CASSLPRDRPFNYGYTF
>15|TRBJ1-3|TRBV5-1
CASSPTRDSGNTIYF
>15|TRBJ1-1|TRBV11-2
CASSGPVKLNTEAFF
>14|TRBJ1-6|TRBV7-3
CASSSGVRDSPLHF
>16|TRBJ1-2|TRBV4-1
CASSPIDRPINYGYTF
>15|TRBJ2-3|TRBV2
CASSSEQTSTDTQYF
>14|TRBJ2-5|TRBV19
CASSRDPYQETQYF
>14|TRBJ2-1|TRBV14
CASTGTGNYNEQFF
>15|TRBJ2-7|TRBV14
CASSQGPRVWYEQYF
>14|TRBJ2-7|TRBV5-1
CASSLSFGSYEQYF
>15|TRBJ1-2|TRBV7-8
CASSPPGRQGISYTF
>15|TRBJ2-7|TRBV14
CASSRQMGQNYEQYF
>13|TRBJ2-2|TRBV6-5
CASSYGTTGELFF
>16|TRBJ2-1|TRBV4-1
CASSQEGLVGFYEQFF
>14|TRBJ1-2|TRBV4-1
CASSQDEQGDGYTF
>16|TRBJ1-1|TRBV4-1
CASSQRTGERGTEAFF
>15|TRBJ1-2|TRBV4-2
CASSQDLQGTYGYTF
>17|TRBJ1-2|TRBV5-6
CASSFRWGQGSDYGYTF
>15|TRBJ2-7|TRBV5-1
CASSPARWDTYEQYF
>12|TRBJ2-1|TRBV9
CASSVAHREQFF
>13|TRBJ1-4|TRBV29-1
CSARTGEGEKLFF
>13|TRBJ1-5|TRBV30
CASRQGPNQPQHF
>18|TRBJ2-6|TRBV29-1
CSVGARQGGEAGANVLTF
>13|TRBJ1-2|TRBV5-1
CASSSGQVDGYTF
>18|TRBJ1-1|TRBV7-8
CASSLETTLFAENTEAFF
>11|TRBJ1-1|TRBV20-1
CSARGGAEAFF
>15|TRBJ2-3|TRBV5-1
CASSSWGLGTDTQYF
>15|TRBJ2-3|TRBV5-1
CASSLGSAVGDTQYF
>16|TRBJ1-1|TRBV10-2
CAARVASLRHSDEAFF
>11|TRBJ2-7|TRBV29-1
CSGSDSYEQYF
>13|TRBJ1-1|TRBV30
CAWRGRENTEAFF
>15|TRBJ2-1|TRBV11-2
CASSISGSYYNEQFF
>12|TRBJ1-2|TRBV6-5
CASSSYREGYTF
>13|TRBJ1-2|TRBV5-6
CASSVDGIYGYTF
>14|TRBJ1-1|TRBV2
CASSPAGGLTEAFF
>14|TRBJ2-3|TRBV7-9
CASSLMTSTDTQYF
>15|TRBJ1-1|TRBV29-1
CSVQPKLADNTEAFF
>14|TRBJ2-5|TRBV6-5
CASSYLGTQETQYF
>16|TRBJ2-2|TRBV5-1
CASSLGLREDTGELFF
>15|TRBJ2-7|TRBV7-8
CASSSPDRTAYEQYF
>13|TRBJ1-5|TRBV7-9
CASSPTGDQPQHF
>13|TRBJ1-6|TRBV29-1
CSVPGQGSSPLHF
>12|TRBJ1-1|TRBV29-1
CSVEGLYTEAFF
>13|TRBJ2-2|TRBV25-1
CASSLGNTGELFF
>16|TRBJ2-5|TRBV7-9
CASINGSLELQETQYF
>13|TRBJ1-2|TRBV30
CAWSVRGNYGYTF
>16|TRBJ2-1|TRBV19
CASSIRLAGVTNEQFF
>12|TRBJ2-3|TRBV10-2
CASSEGLDTQYF
>16|TRBJ1-1|TRBV18
CASSRQEGQGDTEAFF
>13|TRBJ1-1|TRBV30
CAWSVKGRTQAFF